This T cell receptor (beta chain) was retrieved from a study of CD8 T cells in ankylosing spondylitis. The sample holds a few counts of this clonotype. The target antigen is unknown. From the 5' RACE reads, TCRdb called clonotypes with MiXCR, one entry per CDR3 protein. Of approximately 200,000 distinct CDR3 sequences listed, 9.5% to 15% were seen once; the top ten hold more than 15%. Trimming shortened V by 2 bases and J by 0 bases, and 14 bases separated the two germline ends. Per the germline V gene, CDR1 is LGHDT and CDR2 is YNNKEL (reference sequence). This CDR3 spans 16 amino acids. Study-level points and caveats: The clones that were linked to disease were reported to be significantly enriched in matched synovial fluid samples from ankylosing spondylitis patients. Certain motif variants had earlier been reported in reactive arthritis synovial fluid and blood. Clones linked to disease, bearing a CD8+ phenotype, were relatively rare in peripheral blood.

The rearrangement uses TRBV3-1 and TRBJ2-7; D perhaps matches TRBD2 (6 bases). Sequencing input: blood, either unsorted or a sorted T cell fraction (not recorded which). The clonotype was recovered from a male donor with ankylosing spondylitis or in good health (not recorded which). This CDR3 is CASSQIRTTYSYEQYF. For the CDR3, the DNA is TGTGCCAGCAGCCAAATTCGGACTACCTACTCCTACGAGCAGTACTTC.